This T cell receptor (beta chain) was captured in a study of blood T cell repertoires in COVID-19. Study at large: Spain, Italy and the United States supplied samples that represented acute and convalescent COVID-19. From T cells, B-cell-depleted T cells, or PBMCs came the material, which was cDNA or gDNA.

Original data processing: Amplification of reference gene primers provided the estimated nucleated cell counts. Measured with immunoSEQ multiplex PCR; TCRdb has only the in-frame clones, and not every one. The V and J calls and the clone size are those of that table, but D and trimming were determined from the DNA. Of around 280,000 clones listed, around 85% are singletons. The CDR3 sequence is 15 residues long. CDR1 and CDR2 from the germline V gene are MDHEN and SYDVKM. Trimming removed 5 bases from V and 4 bases from J; junction bases left unmatched: 5. The rearrangement links TRBV28 to TRBJ2-1, with 10 bases aligning to TRBD2. Sequenced input: peripheral blood. This receptor was obtained from a woman in her 30s who had recovered from COVID-19. CDR3 nucleotides: TGTGCCAGCAGTCCTGGACTAGCGGAATACAATGAGCAGTTCTTC. Protein product: CASSPGLAEYNEQFF.